Listed below are T cell receptor beta chains from one sample, sequenced in a study of blood T cells in healthy people across ages. TCRdb reprocessed the 5' RACE reads via MiXCR and lists one record per CDR3 protein. The data hold about 1,500,000 distinct CDR3 sequences, with around two fifths observed a single time. Sequencing was carried out using blood. These receptors were collected from a woman aged 18-29 years in good health. Each CDR3 is given with its conserved first and last residue.

J gene: TRBJ2-5; V gene: TRBV25-1; CDR3 protein: CASRDRIQETQYF
J gene: TRBJ2-1; V gene: TRBV6-1; CDR3 protein: CASSENRDSSYNEQFF
J gene: TRBJ1-1; V gene: TRBV12-3/TRBV12-4; CDR3 protein: CASSPRTGGGYGAFF
J gene: TRBJ1-1; V gene: TRBV6-1; CDR3 protein: CALNRFMNTEAFF
J gene: TRBJ2-1; V gene: TRBV7-6; CDR3 protein: CASRALTSGSGNEQFF
J gene: TRBJ2-3; V gene: TRBV20-1; CDR3 protein: CSASYGGDTQYF
J gene: TRBJ1-5; V gene: TRBV18; CDR3 protein: CASSPTGTVGNQPQHF
J gene: TRBJ1-5; V gene: TRBV3-1; CDR3 protein: CASSPSGGDQPQHF
J gene: TRBJ2-7; V gene: TRBV20-1; CDR3 protein: CSAGRLQGRNFEQYF
J gene: TRBJ2-7; V gene: TRBV6-6; CDR3 protein: CASSSLGQGSLYEQYF
J gene: TRBJ1-6; V gene: TRBV7-7; CDR3 protein: CASSTPGPGAYNSPLHF
J gene: TRBJ2-1; V gene: TRBV20-1; CDR3 protein: CSASSFVGTSGRGEFF
J gene: TRBJ2-5; V gene: TRBV20-1; CDR3 protein: CSARPLDGYEETQYF
J gene: TRBJ2-6; V gene: TRBV20-1; CDR3 protein: CSARAPGNSGANVLTF
J gene: TRBJ2-1; V gene: TRBV15; CDR3 protein: CATSREGLGYNEQFF
J gene: TRBJ2-7; V gene: TRBV7-2; CDR3 protein: CASSRPVGAGNYEQYF
J gene: TRBJ2-7; V gene: TRBV15; CDR3 protein: CATSSGAGGSYEQYF
J gene: TRBJ2-3; V gene: TRBV18; CDR3 protein: CASSPGAGVRDTQYF
J gene: TRBJ2-7; V gene: TRBV11-1; CDR3 protein: CASSLGVGGYYEQYF
J gene: TRBJ1-5; V gene: TRBV20-1; CDR3 protein: CSARREPSQPQHF
J gene: TRBJ1-5; V gene: TRBV6-1; CDR3 protein: CASSENRRQPQHF
J gene: TRBJ2-5; V gene: TRBV5-5; CDR3 protein: CASSLADREQYF
J gene: TRBJ2-2; V gene: TRBV10-3; CDR3 protein: CAISPGRTGELFF
J gene: TRBJ1-1; V gene: TRBV27; CDR3 protein: CASSLSTRSDTGAFF
J gene: TRBJ2-1; V gene: TRBV7-2; CDR3 protein: CASKIGTSGRNEQFF
J gene: TRBJ2-7; V gene: TRBV20-1; CDR3 protein: CSASDPTSYEQYF
J gene: TRBJ1-3; V gene: TRBV28; CDR3 protein: CASSTNSGNTIYF
J gene: TRBJ1-2; V gene: TRBV12-3/TRBV12-4; CDR3 protein: CASKARSRGYTF
J gene: TRBJ2-4; V gene: TRBV6-5; CDR3 protein: CASSYARQPHDIQYF
J gene: TRBJ2-7; V gene: TRBV7-9; CDR3 protein: CASSGRGLYEQYF
J gene: TRBJ2-3; V gene: TRBV12-3/TRBV12-4; CDR3 protein: CASSPLGLELDEYF
J gene: TRBJ2-3; V gene: TRBV6-5; CDR3 protein: CASSEAGAQYF
J gene: TRBJ1-2; V gene: TRBV5-1; CDR3 protein: CASSSNRMGTDGYTF
J gene: TRBJ1-2; V gene: TRBV6-6; CDR3 protein: CASSYSGTGLYGYTF
J gene: TRBJ2-7; V gene: TRBV11-2; CDR3 protein: CASSPGTQSSYEQYF
J gene: TRBJ1-5; V gene: TRBV5-1; CDR3 protein: CASGLTPGGQPQHF
J gene: TRBJ1-2; V gene: TRBV3-1; CDR3 protein: CASSQRTGYGYTF
J gene: TRBJ1-1; V gene: TRBV15; CDR3 protein: CATSTGRSFREAFF
J gene: TRBJ2-1; V gene: TRBV7-2; CDR3 protein: CASSLRADYGNEQFF
J gene: TRBJ1-1; V gene: TRBV12-3/TRBV12-4; CDR3 protein: CASSAGWTEAFF